This T cell receptor beta chain appears in the sequencing data of a study of cytomegalovirus exposure and HLA in healthy donors. Study-level information: There were 300 to 400 genotyped donors. Of these, roughly 80% fell in the genetic ancestry cluster associated with self-reported Caucasian donors. Regarding the study as a whole: Rare TCR sequences predominated, though certain public TCRs were found in many donors.

In the case of this clone: Its antigen remains unknown.

Use of 60 Vbeta and 13 Jbeta primers characterized the PCR. Produced via immunoSEQ multiplex PCR; TCRdb's table is partial and in-frame only. In the table there are about 140,000 clones, about 80% of which are singletons. Germline V lookup: CDR1 LNHDA, CDR2 SQIVND (reference sequence). The germline V and J ends were trimmed by 5 bases and 0 bases, with 11 bases remaining between them. The length of the CDR3 is 14 residues. Material: PBMCs. The chain couples TRBV19 to TRBJ2-7, with D possibly matching TRBD2 (6 bases). The receptor comes from a woman in her sixties in good health and CMV-seropositive. The CDR3: CASSSGLYSYEQYF. DNA for the CDR3: TGTGCCAGTAGTTCGGGACTCTACTCCTACGAGCAGTACTTC. The full variable domain, with the rest looked up from reference TRBV19 and TRBJ2-7, is DGGITQSPKYLFRKEGQNVTLSCEQNLNHDAMYWYRQDPGQGLRLIYYSQIVNDFQKGDIAEGYSVSREKKESFPLTVTSAQKNPTAFYLCASSSGLYSYEQYFGPGTRLTVT.